Presented here are 10 T cell receptor beta chains from one specimen sequenced in a study of blood T cell repertoires in COVID-19. Only in-frame clones appear in the TCRdb table, and some are missing; sequencing was by immunoSEQ multiplex PCR. Of about 330,000 clones listed, approximately 87% are singletons. The sample comprised peripheral blood. These receptors were collected from a woman between 45 and 65 years old with active or convalescent COVID-19.

The chain uses TRBV6-6 and TRBJ2-6; 11 nucleotides match TRBD1. The V segment lost 6 bases and the J segment 0 bases; nucleotides outside the gene matches: 10. The CDR3 totals 19 residues. Germline V CDR1 and CDR2: MNHNY, SVGAGI (reference sequence). The CDR3 coding sequence is TGTGCCAGCAGCCGAGGGACAGGGGGGAGGGTCTCTGGGGCCAACGTCCTGACTTTC. Translation: CASSRGTGGRVSGANVLTF.

This rearrangement joins TRBV4-1 to TRBJ1-1, with TRBD1 matching over 7 bases. Germline CDR1 reads MGHRA; CDR2 reads YSYEKL. J was trimmed by 3 bases and V by 4 bases; bases with no gene match: 17. The length of the CDR3 is 18 residues. CDR3 in amino acids: CASSPSGQLVVWDTEAFF. In nucleotides, the CDR3 is TGCGCCAGCAGCCCCTCGGGACAGTTGGTAGTTTGGGACACTGAAGCTTTCTTT.

This sequence joins TRBV6-2 or TRBV6-3 and TRBJ2-7; D unclear. Between the trimmed V and J ends, which lost 0 bases and 4 bases, there was a span of 16 bases. Germline V lookup: CDR1 MNHEY, CDR2 SVGEGT. The CDR3 has 16 residues. The CDR3 sequence is CASSYSTSPPSYEQYF. The CDR3 DNA reads TGTGCCAGCAGTTACTCGACCTCCCCGCCTAGTTACGAGCAGTACTTC.

The chain employs TRBV14 and TRBJ2-1, with D tentatively TRBD2 (5 bases). Germline lookup yields CDR1 SGHDN and CDR2 FVKESK. This CDR3 has 15 residues. The V end lost 4 bases, the J end lost 3 bases, and 13 bases lay between the germline ends. The CDR3 DNA follows: TGTGCCAGCAGCCCTTACTCGGGGAACTACAATGAGCAGTTCTTC. Translating it yields CASSPYSGNYNEQFF. Looking up the rest from reference TRBV14 and TRBJ2-1 gives the full variable domain: EAGVTQFPSHSVIEKGQTVTLRCDPISGHDNLYWYRRVMGKEIKFLLHFVKESKQDESGMPNNRFLAERTGGTYSTLKVQPAELEDSGVYFCASSPYSGNYNEQFFGPGTRLTVL.

The chain has TRBV5-7 and TRBJ2-4, with 7 nucleotides matching TRBD1. TRBV5-7 counts as an open reading frame of uncertain function. V was clipped by 4 bases and J by 4 bases; unmatched bases: 5. The CDR3 loop spans 14 amino acids. The CDR3 coding sequence is TGTGCCAGCAGCCCCTGGGACAGTAAAAACATTCAGTACTTC. Protein sequence: CASSPWDSKNIQYF.

This chain uses TRBV3-1 (or the pseudogene TRBV3-2) with TRBJ2-1; D is perhaps TRBD2 (5 bases). V was clipped by 3 bases and J by 9 bases, with 15 bases between them. CDR1 is LGHDT and CDR2 is YNNKEL in the germline V gene (reference sequence). This CDR3 contains 14 residues. CDR3 sequence: CASSHFSVSGEQFF. CDR3 in DNA: TGTGCCAGCAGCCACTTCTCCGTGAGCGGTGAGCAGTTCTTC.

The rearrangement links TRBV4-3 to TRBJ2-2, with TRBD1 matching 10 bases. The length of the CDR3 is 14 residues. Germline loops: CDR1 LGHNA, CDR2 YSLEER. V dropped 7 bases and J dropped 7; count of bases not matched to a gene: 6. CDR3 nucleotide sequence: TGCGCCAGCACGAGACAGGGGGCTGGCGGGGAGCTGTTTTTT. It codes for CASTRQGAGGELFF.

The genes are TRBV7-9 and TRBJ2-7; TRBD1 might be the D (6 bases). In germline, CDR1 is SEHNR, CDR2 FQNEAQ (reference sequence). The V end was cut by 7 bases, the J end by 4 bases, with 14 bases between. CDR3 size: 13 residues. This chain's CDR3 is CASTPGQSYEQYF. DNA of the CDR3: TGTGCCAGCACCCCAGGACAGTCGTACGAGCAGTACTTC.

V and J are TRBV27 and TRBJ2-3; 7 bases match TRBD2. V gave up 2 bases and J gave up 0 bases; unmatched junction bases: 8. Germline CDR1 reads MNHEY; CDR2 reads SMNVEV (reference sequence). The CDR3 length is 17 residues. CDR3 coding DNA: TGTGCCAGCAGTTTAATGGCGGGGGTACCGAGCACAGATACGCAGTATTTT. It yields the protein CASSLMAGVPSTDTQYF.

V and J are TRBV7-2 and TRBJ1-2; no clear D. CDR1 is SGHTA and CDR2 is FQGNSA in the germline V gene. V dropped 1 base and J dropped 4 bases, with 10 bases sitting between them. The CDR3 consists of 14 residues. Here the CDR3 DNA reads TGTGCCAGCAGCTTAGAATCGCGGTCCTATGGCTACACCTTC. This codes for CASSLESRSYGYTF.